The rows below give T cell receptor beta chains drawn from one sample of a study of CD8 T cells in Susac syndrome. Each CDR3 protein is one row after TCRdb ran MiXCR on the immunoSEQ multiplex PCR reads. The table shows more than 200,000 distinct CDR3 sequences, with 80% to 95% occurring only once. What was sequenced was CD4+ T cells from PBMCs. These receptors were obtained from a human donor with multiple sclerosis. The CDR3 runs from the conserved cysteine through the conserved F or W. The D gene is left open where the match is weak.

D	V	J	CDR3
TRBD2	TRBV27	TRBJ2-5	CASALAGVGETQYF
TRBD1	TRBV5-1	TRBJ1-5	CASSPGTGRNQPQHF
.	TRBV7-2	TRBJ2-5	CASKSQETQYF
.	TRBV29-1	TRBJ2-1	CSVRMAGSSYNEQFF
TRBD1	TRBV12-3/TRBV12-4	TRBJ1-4	CASSAPTGGQEKLFF
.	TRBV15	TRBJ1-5	CATSRASNQPQHF
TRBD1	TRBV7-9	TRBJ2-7	CASSLWDRGRNEQYF
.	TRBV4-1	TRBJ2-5	CASSQDPAGALQETQYF
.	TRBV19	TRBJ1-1	CASFGEGNTEAFF
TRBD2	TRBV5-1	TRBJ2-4	CASSLGEGKAKNIQYF
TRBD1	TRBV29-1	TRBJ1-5	CSVGTQGAGQPQHF
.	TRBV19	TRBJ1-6	CASSSGVSALDNSPLHF
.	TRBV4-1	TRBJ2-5	CASSQESRGQETQYF
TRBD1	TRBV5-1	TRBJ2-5	CASSLRGGAETQYF
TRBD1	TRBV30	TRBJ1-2	CAWTGTGFGYGYTF
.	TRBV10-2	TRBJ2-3	CASKLLAGATDTQYF
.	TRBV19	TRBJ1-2	CASSILEGNYGYTF
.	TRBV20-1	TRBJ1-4	CSASGRSRREHEKLFF
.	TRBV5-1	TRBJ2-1	CASSLDQVDEQFF
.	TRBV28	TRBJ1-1	CASSRPMNTEAFF
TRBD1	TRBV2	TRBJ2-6	CASKRTGSSGANVLTF
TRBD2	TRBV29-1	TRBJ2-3	CSYQPGLAGDTQYF
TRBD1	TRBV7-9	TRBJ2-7	CASSWGTGAGEQYF
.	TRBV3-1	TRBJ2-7	CASSQGIQTEQYF
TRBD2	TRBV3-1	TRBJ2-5	CASSQGFSGGTQETQYF
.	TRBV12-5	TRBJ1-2	CASGLPPGRNNPLGYGYTF
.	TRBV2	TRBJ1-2	CASKDGYTF
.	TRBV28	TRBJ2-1	CASRTHVGRIDYNEQFF
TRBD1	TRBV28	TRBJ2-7	CASTLGTGAPYEQYF